This T cell receptor (beta chain) came from a study of CD8 T cells in Susac syndrome. An input of roughly 0.5 to 1 ug of RNA was subjected to reverse transcription using random hexamers. TCRdb itself ran the immunoSEQ multiplex PCR reads through MiXCR, one entry per CDR3 protein. The table has about 150,000 distinct CDR3 sequences, 95% to 96% seen once. Trimming removed 5 bases from V and 7 bases from J; junction bases left unmatched: 6. Germline V gene data show CDR1 as SQVTM and CDR2 as ANQGSEA. The CDR3 is 13 amino acids. The sequence derives from a human donor with multiple sclerosis. The sequenced sample was CD8+ T cells from PBMCs. The chain uses TRBV29-1 and TRBJ2-2; 8 nucleotides agree with TRBD1. CDR3 loop: CSVLAGGVGELFF. Here the CDR3 DNA reads TGCAGCGTTCTGGCAGGGGGCGTCGGGGAGCTGTTTTTT.